What follows describes a single T cell receptor beta chain. The sample originates from a study of blood T cell repertoires in COVID-19. Germline values: CDR1 MDHEN, CDR2 SYDVKM. The length of the CDR3 is 17 residues. The J segment lost 4 bases and the V segment lost 0 bases, leaving 7 bases of the junction unmatched. The repertoire was sequenced with immunoSEQ multiplex PCR; TCRdb's copy has only in-frame clones and lacks some. Of about 260,000 clones listed, about 87% are singletons. The gene calls are TRBV28 and TRBJ2-2, with 8 bases aligning to TRBD2. Sample: peripheral blood. This receptor was taken from an older woman with COVID-19, enrolled during active disease. The DNA for the CDR3 is TGTGCCAGCAGTTTATGGACAGCGGGAGCGGGCACCGGGGAGCTGTTTTTT. The encoded protein is CASSLWTAGAGTGELFF.